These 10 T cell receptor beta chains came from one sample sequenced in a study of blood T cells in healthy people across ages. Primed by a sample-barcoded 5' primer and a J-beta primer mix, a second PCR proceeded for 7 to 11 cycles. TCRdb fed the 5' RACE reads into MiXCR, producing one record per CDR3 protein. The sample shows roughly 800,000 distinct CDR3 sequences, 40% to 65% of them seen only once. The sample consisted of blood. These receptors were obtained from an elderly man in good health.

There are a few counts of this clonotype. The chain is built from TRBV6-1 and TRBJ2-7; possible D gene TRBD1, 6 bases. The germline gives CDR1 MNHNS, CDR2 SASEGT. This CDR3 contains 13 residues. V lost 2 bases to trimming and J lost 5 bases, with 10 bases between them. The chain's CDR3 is CASSERGDNEQYF. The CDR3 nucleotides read TGTGCCAGCAGTGAACGAGGGGACAACGAGCAGTACTTC.

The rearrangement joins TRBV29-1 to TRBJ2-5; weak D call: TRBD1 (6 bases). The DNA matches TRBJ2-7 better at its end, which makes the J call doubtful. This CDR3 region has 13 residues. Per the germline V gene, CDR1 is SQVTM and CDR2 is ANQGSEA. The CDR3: CSVEGGQCDEQYF. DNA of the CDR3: TGCAGCGTTGAAGGAGGACAGTGCGACGAGCAGTACTTC.

CDR3 sequence reads: CASSSPRGRETQYF. The CDR3 nucleotides read TGTGCCAGCAGCTCTCCCAGGGGGCGGGAGACCCAGTACTTC. This chain links TRBV7-2 with TRBJ2-5; 8 nucleotides match TRBD1. Trimming cost V 4 bases and J 5 bases; bases outside gene matches: 6. Germline V gene data show CDR1 as SGHTA and CDR2 as FQGNSA. The CDR3 consists of 14 residues.

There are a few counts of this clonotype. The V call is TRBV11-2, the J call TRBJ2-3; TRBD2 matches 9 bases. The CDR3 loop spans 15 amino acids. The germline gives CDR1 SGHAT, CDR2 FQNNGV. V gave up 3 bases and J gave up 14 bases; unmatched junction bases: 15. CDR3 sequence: CASSLPLAGVRYAYF. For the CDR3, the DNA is TGTGCCAGCAGCTTGCCCTTAGCGGGAGTTAGATACGCGTATTTT.

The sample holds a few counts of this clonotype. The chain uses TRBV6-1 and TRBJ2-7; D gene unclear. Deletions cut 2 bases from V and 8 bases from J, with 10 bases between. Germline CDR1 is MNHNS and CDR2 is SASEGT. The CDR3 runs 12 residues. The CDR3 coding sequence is TGTGCCAGCAGTGAACGGTTGGGAAAGCAGTACTTC. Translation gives CASSERLGKQYF.

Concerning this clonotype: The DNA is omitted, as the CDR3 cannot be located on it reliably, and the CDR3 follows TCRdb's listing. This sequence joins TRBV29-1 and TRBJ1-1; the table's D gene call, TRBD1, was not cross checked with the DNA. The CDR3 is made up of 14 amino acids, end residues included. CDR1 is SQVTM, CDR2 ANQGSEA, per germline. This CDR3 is CSVGEGTGAWYVFF.

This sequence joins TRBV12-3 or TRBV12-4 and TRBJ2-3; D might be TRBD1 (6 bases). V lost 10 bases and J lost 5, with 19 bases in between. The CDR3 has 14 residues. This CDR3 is CATEGDGEGDTQYF. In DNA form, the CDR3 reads TGTGCCACCGAGGGGGACGGCGAAGGAGATACGCAGTATTTT.

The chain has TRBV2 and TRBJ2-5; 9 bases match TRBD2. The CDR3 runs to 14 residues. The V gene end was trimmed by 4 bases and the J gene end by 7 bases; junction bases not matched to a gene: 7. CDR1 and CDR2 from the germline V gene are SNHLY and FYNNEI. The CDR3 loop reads CASSAMREGGTQYF. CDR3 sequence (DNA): TGTGCCAGCAGTGCCATGCGGGAGGGCGGGACCCAGTACTTC.

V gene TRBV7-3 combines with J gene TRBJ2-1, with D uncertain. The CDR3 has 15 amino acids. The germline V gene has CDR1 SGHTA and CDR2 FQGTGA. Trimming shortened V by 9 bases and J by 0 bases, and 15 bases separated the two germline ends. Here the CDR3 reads CASSPRMSSYNEQFF. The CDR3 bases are TGTGCCAGTAGCCCCAGGATGAGCTCCTACAATGAGCAGTTCTTC.

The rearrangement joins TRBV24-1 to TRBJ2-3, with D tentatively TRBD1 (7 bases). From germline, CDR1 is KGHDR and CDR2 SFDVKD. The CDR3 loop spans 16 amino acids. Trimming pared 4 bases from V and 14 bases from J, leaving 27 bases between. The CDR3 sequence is CATSDQTGSGDRYAYF. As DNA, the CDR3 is TGTGCCACCAGTGACCAGACAGGTTCGGGGGACAGATACGCGTATTTT.